This T cell receptor (beta chain) was retrieved from a study of tumor and adjacent non-tumor tissue in lung cancer. Study as a whole: Histology: 12 adenocarcinoma, a couple of squamous cell carcinoma, 1 small cell lung cancer. The patients, roughly eleven men and several women, were about 31 to 76 with stage I to III disease. On average, productive TCRbeta reads reached about 4.4 million per sample.

This CDR3 has 14 residues. CDR1 is SQVTM and CDR2 is ANQGSEA in the germline V gene. The template was RNA from unsorted bulk tissue. Distant lung tissue was collected more than 3 cm away from the tumor edge. Donors were chemotherapy-naive, newly diagnosed lung cancer surgical patients in China, August–late 2014. The library came from three nested PCR rounds adapted from ARM-PCR protocols. TCRdb itself ran the multiplex PCR reads through MiXCR, one entry per CDR3 protein. The table has 60,000 to 100,000 distinct CDR3 sequences, 76% seen once. Worth noting for this clonotype: At one end the junction does not follow the germline gene, possibly because of a read error.

V is TRBV29-1 and J is TRBJ1-3; no definite D call. The specimen was distant non-tumor lung tissue. This TCR came from a man in his 70s with non-small cell lung cancer. The CDR3 DNA follows: TGCAGCGTTGAATGGGTGAACTTTGGAAGCACCATATATTTT. Translated: CSVEWVNFGSTIYF.